This T cell receptor (beta chain) came from a study of shared clonotypes between healthy human individuals (dated by TCRdb to 2020 to 2022). Background for the entire study: A few men and a couple of women, aged 18 to 49 years, made up the cohort. For each donor, CD4 naive and CD4 memory were each given three plates, CD8 naive was given two plates, and CD8 memory was given one plate. To estimate repertoire size and how much clonotype sharing occurs between individuals, the study deeply sequenced the blood TCR repertoires of about five healthy adults. To increase sequencing depth and limit assay-specific biases, different laboratories used diverse techniques to prepare libraries and sequence TCR repertoires. Leukapheresis yielded between about 0.94 and 8.9 billion PBMCs per donor. Overall results and qualifications from the work: The small number of donors limited the genetic and exposure-history diversity represented. Based on pairwise subsampling, the degree of clonotype sharing among donors was expected to be affected by sequencing depth. Compared with non-shared clonotypes, the clonotypes found in all four sorted-subset donors had higher generation probabilities. Even with the large sequencing depth, rarefaction of the sorted-subset datasets indicated that sequencing was incomplete. Sampling was limited to blood, and TCR repertoires in tissue likely differ from TCR repertoires in blood. About 4.5% of naive CD4, 3.5% of naive CD8, around 2.3% of memory CD4, and over 0.35% of memory CD8 clonotypes were shared across a handful of donors. Larger estimated clonotype richness was generally found for naive subsets than for memory subsets.

The donors were healthy, HIV-negative adults who had no recently reported acute infections or vaccinations. Every donor was a Caucasian adult residing in Nashville, Tennessee, USA. CD4+ T cells were enriched by magnetic negative selection, after which naive cells were positively selected on CD45RA and the negative fraction was taken as the memory subset. Blood was obtained by leukapheresis, after which PBMCs were separated by Ficoll-Histopaque density gradient centrifugation and cryopreserved in liquid nitrogen vapor phase. Analytical flow cytometry was used to check the purity and quantity of every magnetically sorted T cell population. Each sorted fraction had its genomic DNA isolated and then quantified by UV absorbance on a Nanodrop 2000c. The CDR3, cysteine through phenylalanine, is 16 amino acids long. Of all the DNA, just the CDR3 is kept, 48 bases in frame from base 1. CDR1 and CDR2 were assigned from the germline V gene as KGHSH and LQKENI. Trimming accounts for 3 bases at V and 3 bases at J, while the number of junction bases matched to no gene is 4.

Using the deep immunoSEQ assay, TCR CDR3 regions were amplified from genomic DNA by multiplex PCR. Extracted genomic DNA from each cell subset was distributed evenly across all wells of several immunoSEQ 96-well plates, and each plate was treated as a replicate. Each replicate PCR for sorted subsets received approximately 200 ng genomic DNA, equal to about 30,000 T cell genomes. Purified libraries were measured with a Qubit 3.0 fluorometer, size-checked on a Bioanalyzer 2100, and measured again with the KAPA Library Quantification kit. A separate single-read 150-cycle Illumina NextSeq 550 flow cell was used to sequence each immunoSEQ 96-well plate. In the source study's methods: Because the immunoSEQ output held only junctional sequences and lacked quality scores, the filtering could not match the filtering applied to full-length reads. To assign V/J genes and CDR3, sequences were annotated using PyIR, a Python wrapper for IgBLAST v1.9, with IMGT germline references. Reads with weak V/J assignments (E-value above 1e-6), missing CDR3, stop codons, out-of-frame junctions, or ambiguous translated residues were removed. V3J clonotypes were defined by identical inferred V gene, J gene, and CDR3 amino acid sequence. The percentage overlap between two repertoires was calculated by dividing the number of shared unique clonotypes by the size of the smaller repertoire. RTK rarefaction, the Chao1 estimator, and Recon v2.1 estimates of unobserved clonotypes were used to assess repertoire richness. Generation probabilities were computed with OLGA for all TCRbeta clonotypes obtained by the gDNA method from several donors. TCRdb carries this immuneACCESS record with in-frame sequences only. Its versions omit some clonotypes, under half of them owing to an unresolved V gene in the studies checked, with the rest unexplained. V, J and clone size derive from that table, while D and trimming were established from the DNA sequence. Here the sample has roughly 640,000 clones; roughly 70% occur a single time. 1.5% to 2% of the sample is taken by the ten largest.

The count of this clone is one. It lacks a known antigen. Per-nucleotide qualities are absent, and no much larger clonotype sits a single base away. The chain was built from TRBV18 and TRBJ2-1; the central 11 bases match TRBD2. Input material: memory CD4+ T cells sorted from blood. Read against the paper, the sample's cell subset or site label means: CD45RA-negative fraction. The sequence was obtained from a young woman in good health. The bases read TGTGCCAGCTCACCCACTAGCGGGAGCGTCTACAATGAGCAGTTCTTC. It translates as CASSPTSGSVYNEQFF.